Listed here are 10 T cell receptor beta chains from one sample, sequenced in a study of cytomegalovirus exposure and HLA in healthy donors. The PCR was carried out with 60 Vbeta primers and 13 Jbeta primers. This table comes from immunoSEQ multiplex PCR, and its TCRdb copy is limited to in-frame clones, with some not included. The table records more than 140,000 clones, over 60% of them present only once. The sequenced material came from PBMCs. The receptors here all came from a young woman in good health and CMV-seropositive.

The chain combines TRBV6-5 with TRBJ2-4; 9 positions agree with TRBD1. Germline CDR1 and CDR2: MNHEY and SVGAGI. Germline trimming cut 6 bases from V and 2 bases from J; bases unmatched to any gene: 5. There are 15 residues in the CDR3. The CDR3 DNA reads TGTGCCAGCAGACCCGGGACAGGGTCCAAAAACATTCAGTACTTC. Its protein product is CASRPGTGSKNIQYF.

This clone was picked up one time. The V and J genes are TRBV29-1 and TRBJ2-7, with D possibly being TRBD1 (6 bases). The V and J ends lost 1 base and 0 bases respectively, with 10 bases between them. Germline lookup yields CDR1 SQVTM and CDR2 ANQGSEA. The CDR3 runs to 14 residues. The chain's CDR3 is CSVEVDSPSYEQYF. CDR3 sequence (DNA): TGCAGCGTTGAAGTGGACAGTCCCTCCTACGAGCAGTACTTC.

This clone was counted a few times. The chain couples TRBV10-3 to TRBJ1-1; D unresolved. The CDR3 runs to 12 residues. The V gene's germline CDR1 is ENHRY and CDR2 SYGVKD. Trimming pared 3 bases from V and 8 bases from J, leaving 10 bases between. The CDR3 nucleotides read TGTGCCATCAGTGATCCACGAACAGAAGCTTTCTTT. Translated, it gives CAISDPRTEAFF.

The chain uses TRBV2 and TRBJ2-6; D perhaps matches TRBD1 (6 bases). Germline values: CDR1 SNHLY, CDR2 FYNNEI. V was shortened by 7 bases and J by 2 bases, with 15 bases between the two germline ends. CDR3 length equals 16 residues. CDR3 sequence reads: CASTGGVSPGANVLTF. CDR3 DNA: TGTGCCAGCACTGGGGGCGTGAGTCCTGGGGCCAACGTCCTGACTTTC.

The chain carries TRBV5-6 and TRBJ1-2; 8 bases align to TRBD1. In germline, CDR1 is SGHDT, CDR2 YYEEEE. The CDR3 loop spans 14 amino acids. With 4 bases clipped from V and 4 bases from J, the junction kept 6 bases outside the gene matches. CDR3 nucleotide sequence: TGTGCCAGCAGCCCCGGACAGGGACGCTATGGCTACACCTTC. This codes for CASSPGQGRYGYTF.

This clone was seen only once. The V gene is TRBV18, the J gene TRBJ1-5, with 8 bases identical to TRBD1. Germline loops: CDR1 KGHSH, CDR2 LQKENI. The V segment lost 3 bases and the J segment 1 base; nucleotides outside the gene matches: 5. The length of the CDR3 is 16 residues. As DNA, the CDR3 is TGTGCCAGCTCACCTTTTGGACAGGGAAGCAATCAGCCCCAGCATTTT. Its translation is CASSPFGQGSNQPQHF. The full variable domain, its missing parts supplied by reference TRBV18 and TRBJ1-5, is NAGVMQNPRHLVRRRGQEARLRCSPMKGHSHVYWYRQLPEEGLKFMVYLQKENIIDESGMPKERFSAEFPKEGPSILRIQQVVRGDSAAYFCASSPFGQGSNQPQHFGDGTRLSIL.

The rearrangement joins TRBV4-1 to TRBJ1-1; D gene unclear. The CDR3 totals 16 residues. CDR1 and CDR2 from the germline V gene are MGHRA and YSYEKL. V was cut by 2 bases and J by 1 base, with 14 bases left in between. CDR3 residues: CASSQLLRERNTEAFF. The DNA for the CDR3 is TGCGCCAGCAGCCAATTGTTACGGGAACGGAACACTGAAGCTTTCTTT.

The rearrangement links TRBV11-2 to TRBJ2-7, with 7 nucleotides matching TRBD2. CDR1 and CDR2 (germline): SGHAT, FQNNGV. This CDR3 is built from 14 residues. Trimming took 4 bases from V and 4 from J; bases not matched to a gene: 7. As DNA, the CDR3 is TGTGCCAGCAGCTCGTTGGGGGGGGATTACGAGCAGTACTTC. This encodes CASSSLGGDYEQYF.

The chain combines TRBV30 with TRBJ1-1, with D perhaps TRBD1 (5 bases). The germline V gene encodes CDR1 GTSNPN and CDR2 SVGIG (reference sequence). The CDR3 is 14 amino acids. The ends were cut back, 1 base at V and 3 bases at J, with 12 bases in the middle. This CDR3 is CAWSGRGAYTEAFF. The CDR3 region has the DNA TGTGCCTGGAGTGGGAGGGGCGCCTACACTGAAGCTTTCTTT.

This clone was seen more than once but under ten times. V is TRBV7-2 and J is TRBJ2-3; D is unresolved. Germline V gene data show CDR1 as SGHTA and CDR2 as FQGNSA. The V gene lost 1 base and the J gene lost 0 bases, with 11 bases spanning the gap. The CDR3 is made up of 16 amino acids. The DNA for the CDR3 is TGTGCCAGCAGCTTAGTACCGGAGTTAAGCACAGATACGCAGTATTTT. As protein: CASSLVPELSTDTQYF. Together with reference TRBV7-2 and TRBJ2-3, the CDR3 gives the full variable domain: GAGVSQSPSNKVTEKGKDVELRCDPISGHTALYWYRQSLGQGLEFLIYFQGNSAPDKSGLPSDRFSAERTGGSVSTLTIQRTQQEDSAVYLCASSLVPELSTDTQYFGPGTRLTVL.